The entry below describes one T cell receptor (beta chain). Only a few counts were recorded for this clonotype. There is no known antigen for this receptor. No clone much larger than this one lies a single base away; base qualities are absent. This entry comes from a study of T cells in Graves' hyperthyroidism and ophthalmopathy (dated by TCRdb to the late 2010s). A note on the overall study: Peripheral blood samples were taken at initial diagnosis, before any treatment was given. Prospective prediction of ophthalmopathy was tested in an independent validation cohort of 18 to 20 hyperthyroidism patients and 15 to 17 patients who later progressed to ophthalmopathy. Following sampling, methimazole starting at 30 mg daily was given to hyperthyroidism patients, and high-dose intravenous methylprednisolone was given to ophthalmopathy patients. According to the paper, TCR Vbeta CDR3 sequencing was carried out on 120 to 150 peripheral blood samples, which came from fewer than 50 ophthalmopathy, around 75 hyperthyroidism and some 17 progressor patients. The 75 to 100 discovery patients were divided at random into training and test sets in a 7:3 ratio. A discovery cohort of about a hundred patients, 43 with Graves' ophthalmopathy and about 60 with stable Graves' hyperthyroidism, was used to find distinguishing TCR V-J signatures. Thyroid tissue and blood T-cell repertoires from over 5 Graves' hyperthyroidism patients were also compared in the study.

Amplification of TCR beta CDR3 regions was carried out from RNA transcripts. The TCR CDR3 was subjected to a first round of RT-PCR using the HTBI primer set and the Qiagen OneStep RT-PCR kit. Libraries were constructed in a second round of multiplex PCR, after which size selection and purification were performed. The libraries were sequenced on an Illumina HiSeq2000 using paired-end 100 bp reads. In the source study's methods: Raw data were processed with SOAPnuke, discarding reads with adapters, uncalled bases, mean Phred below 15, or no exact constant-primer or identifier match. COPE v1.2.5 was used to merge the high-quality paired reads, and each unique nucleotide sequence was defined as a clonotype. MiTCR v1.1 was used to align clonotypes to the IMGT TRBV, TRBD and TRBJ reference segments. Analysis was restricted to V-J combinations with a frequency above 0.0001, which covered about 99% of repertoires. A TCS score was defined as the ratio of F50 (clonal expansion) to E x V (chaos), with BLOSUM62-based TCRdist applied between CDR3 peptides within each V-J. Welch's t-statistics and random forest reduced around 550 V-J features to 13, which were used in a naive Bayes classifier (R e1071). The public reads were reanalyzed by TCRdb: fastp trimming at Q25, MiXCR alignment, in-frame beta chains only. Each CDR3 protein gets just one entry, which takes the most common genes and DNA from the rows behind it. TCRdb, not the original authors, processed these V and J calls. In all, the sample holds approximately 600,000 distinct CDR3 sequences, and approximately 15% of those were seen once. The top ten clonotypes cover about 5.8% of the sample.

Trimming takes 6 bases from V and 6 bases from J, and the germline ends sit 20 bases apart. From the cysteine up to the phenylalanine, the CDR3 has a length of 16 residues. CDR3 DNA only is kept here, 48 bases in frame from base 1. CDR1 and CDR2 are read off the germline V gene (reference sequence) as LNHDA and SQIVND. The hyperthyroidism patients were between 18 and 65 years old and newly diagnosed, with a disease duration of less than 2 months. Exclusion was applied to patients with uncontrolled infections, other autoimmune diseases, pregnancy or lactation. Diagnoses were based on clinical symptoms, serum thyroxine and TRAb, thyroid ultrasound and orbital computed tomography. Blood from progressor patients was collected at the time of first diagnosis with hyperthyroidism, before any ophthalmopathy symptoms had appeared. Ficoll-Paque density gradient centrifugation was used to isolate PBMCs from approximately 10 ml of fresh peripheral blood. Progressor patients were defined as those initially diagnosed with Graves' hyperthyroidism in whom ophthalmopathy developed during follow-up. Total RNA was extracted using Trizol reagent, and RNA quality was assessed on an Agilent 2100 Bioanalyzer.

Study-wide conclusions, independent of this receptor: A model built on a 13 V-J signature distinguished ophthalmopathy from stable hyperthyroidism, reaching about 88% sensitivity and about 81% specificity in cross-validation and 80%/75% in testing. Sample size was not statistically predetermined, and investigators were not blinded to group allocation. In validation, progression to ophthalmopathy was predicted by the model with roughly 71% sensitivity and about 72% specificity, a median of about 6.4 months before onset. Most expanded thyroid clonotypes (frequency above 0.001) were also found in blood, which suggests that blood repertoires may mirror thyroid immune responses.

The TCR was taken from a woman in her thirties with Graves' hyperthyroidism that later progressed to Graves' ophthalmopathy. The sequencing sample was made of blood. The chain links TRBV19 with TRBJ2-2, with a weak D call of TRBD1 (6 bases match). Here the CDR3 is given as CASSEAGQGFAGELFF. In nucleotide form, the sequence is TGTGCCAGTAGCGAAGCTGGGCAGGGGTTTGCCGGGGAGCTGTTTTTT.